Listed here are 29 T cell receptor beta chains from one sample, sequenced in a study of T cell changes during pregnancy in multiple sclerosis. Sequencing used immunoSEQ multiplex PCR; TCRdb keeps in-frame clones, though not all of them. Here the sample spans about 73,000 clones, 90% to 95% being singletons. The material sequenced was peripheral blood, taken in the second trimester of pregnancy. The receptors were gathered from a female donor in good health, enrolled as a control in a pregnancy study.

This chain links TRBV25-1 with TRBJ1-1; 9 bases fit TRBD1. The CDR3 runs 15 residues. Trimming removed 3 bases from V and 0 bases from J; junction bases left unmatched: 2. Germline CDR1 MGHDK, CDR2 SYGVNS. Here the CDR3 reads CASSETGGLNTEAFF. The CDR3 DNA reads TGTGCCAGCAGTGAGACAGGGGGACTGAACACTGAAGCTTTCTTT.

CDR3 nucleotides: TGTGCCAGCAGCCCCGGGCGGACAGGGGCGATGAACACTGAAGCTTTCTTT. Protein sequence: CASSPGRTGAMNTEAFF. The chain is built from TRBV5-5 and TRBJ1-1; 9 bases fit TRBD1. The CDR3 is made up of 17 amino acids. CDR1 and CDR2 from the germline V gene are SGHKS and YYEKEE (reference sequence). Losses at the gene ends were 4 bases for V and 0 bases for J; bases not matched to a gene: 10.

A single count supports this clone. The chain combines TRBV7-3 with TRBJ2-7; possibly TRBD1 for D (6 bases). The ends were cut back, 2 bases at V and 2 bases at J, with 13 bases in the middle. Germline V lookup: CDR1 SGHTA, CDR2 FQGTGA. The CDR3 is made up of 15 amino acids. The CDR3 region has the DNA TGTGCCAGCAGCTTAGGGGGCCAGGTAACCTACGAGCAGTACTTC. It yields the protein CASSLGGQVTYEQYF.

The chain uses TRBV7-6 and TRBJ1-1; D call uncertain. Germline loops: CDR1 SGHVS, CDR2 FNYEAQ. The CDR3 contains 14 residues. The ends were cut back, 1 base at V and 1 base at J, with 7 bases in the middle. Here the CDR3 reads CASSLVSGNTEAFF. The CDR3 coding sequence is TGTGCCAGCAGCTTAGTTTCGGGGAACACTGAAGCTTTCTTT. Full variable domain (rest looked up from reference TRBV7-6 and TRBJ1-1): GAGVSQSPRYKVTKRGQDVALRCDPISGHVSLYWYRQALGQGPEFLTYFNYEAQQDKSGLPNDRFSAERPEGSISTLTIQRTEQRDSAMYRCASSLVSGNTEAFFGQGTRLTVV.

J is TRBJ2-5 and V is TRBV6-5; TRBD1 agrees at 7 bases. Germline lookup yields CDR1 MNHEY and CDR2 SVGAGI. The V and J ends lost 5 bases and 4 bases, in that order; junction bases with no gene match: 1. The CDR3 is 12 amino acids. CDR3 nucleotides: TGTGCCAGCAGTCGGGACAGAGAGACCCAGTACTTC. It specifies CASSRDRETQYF.

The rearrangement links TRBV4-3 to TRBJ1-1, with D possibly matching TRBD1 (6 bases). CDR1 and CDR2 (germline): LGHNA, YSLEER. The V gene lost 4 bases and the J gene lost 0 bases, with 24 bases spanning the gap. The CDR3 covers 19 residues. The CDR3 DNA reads TGCGCCAGCAGCCCACGGGGGGCTGGGTCGGGATCTTTGAACACTGAAGCTTTCTTT. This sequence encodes CASSPRGAGSGSLNTEAFF.

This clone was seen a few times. The CDR3 DNA sequence: TGTGCCAGCAGCAAAAGCAACACCATATATTTT. Protein: CASSKSNTIYF. This chain joins TRBV11-1 and TRBJ1-3; D not resolved. Germline CDR1 and CDR2: SGHAT and FQDESV (reference sequence). The CDR3 length is 11 residues. V was shortened by 5 bases and J by 7 bases, with 6 bases between the two germline ends. The full variable domain, rest sourced from reference TRBV11-1 and TRBJ1-3, is EAEVAQSPRYKITEKSQAVAFWCDPISGHATLYWYRQILGQGPELLVQFQDESVVDDSQLPKDRFSAERLKGVDSTLKIQPAELGDSAMYLCASSKSNTIYFGEGSWLTVV.

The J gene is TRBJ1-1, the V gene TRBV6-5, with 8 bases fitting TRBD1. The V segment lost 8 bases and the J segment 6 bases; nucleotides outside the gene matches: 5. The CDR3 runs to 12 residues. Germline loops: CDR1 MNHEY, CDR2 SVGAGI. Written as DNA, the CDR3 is TGTGCCAGCGGGGGACAGGACCCTGAAGCTTTCTTT. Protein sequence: CASGGQDPEAFF.

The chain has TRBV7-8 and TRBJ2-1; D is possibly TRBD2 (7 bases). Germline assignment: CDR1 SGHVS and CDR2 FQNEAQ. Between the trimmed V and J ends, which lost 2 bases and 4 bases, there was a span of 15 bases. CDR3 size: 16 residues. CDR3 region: CASSLPGGQNYNEQFF. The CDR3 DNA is TGTGCCAGCAGCTTACCGGGGGGACAAAATTACAATGAGCAGTTCTTC.

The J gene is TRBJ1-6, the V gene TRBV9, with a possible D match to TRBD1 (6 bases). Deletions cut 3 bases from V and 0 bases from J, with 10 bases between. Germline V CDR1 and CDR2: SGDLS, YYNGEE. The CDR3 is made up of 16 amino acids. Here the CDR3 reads CASSGGQSSYNSPLHF. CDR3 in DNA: TGTGCCAGCAGCGGCGGACAGAGCTCCTATAATTCACCCCTCCACTTT.

DNA for the CDR3: TGTGCCAGTAGTCCTGGCAGGGGTGTTTCCTACGAGCAGTACTTC. Encoded protein: CASSPGRGVSYEQYF. V is TRBV19 and J is TRBJ2-7; a weak D match, TRBD1 (6 bases). V was trimmed by 5 bases and J by 1 base, leaving 15 bases between them. Germline V gene sequence: CDR1 LNHDA, CDR2 SQIVND (reference sequence). The CDR3 sequence is 15 residues long. The full variable domain, in which reference TRBV19 and TRBJ2-7 provide the parts outside the CDR3, is DGGITQSPKYLFRKEGQNVTLSCEQNLNHDAMYWYRQDPGQGLRLIYYSQIVNDFQKGDIAEGYSVSREKKESFPLTVTSAQKNPTAFYLCASSPGRGVSYEQYFGPGTRLTVT.

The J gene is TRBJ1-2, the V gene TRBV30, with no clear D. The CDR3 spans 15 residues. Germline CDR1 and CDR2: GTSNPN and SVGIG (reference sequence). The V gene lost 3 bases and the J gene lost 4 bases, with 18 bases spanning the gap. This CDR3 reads CAWRGGQTNSYGYTF. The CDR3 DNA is TGTGCCTGGAGGGGAGGGCAGACTAACTCCTATGGCTACACCTTC.

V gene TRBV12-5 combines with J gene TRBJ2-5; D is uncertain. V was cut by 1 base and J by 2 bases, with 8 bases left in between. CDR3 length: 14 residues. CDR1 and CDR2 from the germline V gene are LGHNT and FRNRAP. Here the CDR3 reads CASGLGASQETQYF. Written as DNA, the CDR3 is TGTGCTAGTGGTTTGGGGGCCTCGCAAGAGACCCAGTACTTC.

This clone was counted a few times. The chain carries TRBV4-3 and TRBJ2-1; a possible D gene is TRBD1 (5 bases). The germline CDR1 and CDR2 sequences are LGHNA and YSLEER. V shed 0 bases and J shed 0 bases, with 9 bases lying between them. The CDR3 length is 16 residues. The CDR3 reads CASSQDQGGSYNEQFF. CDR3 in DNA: TGCGCCAGCAGCCAAGATCAGGGTGGCTCCTACAATGAGCAGTTCTTC.

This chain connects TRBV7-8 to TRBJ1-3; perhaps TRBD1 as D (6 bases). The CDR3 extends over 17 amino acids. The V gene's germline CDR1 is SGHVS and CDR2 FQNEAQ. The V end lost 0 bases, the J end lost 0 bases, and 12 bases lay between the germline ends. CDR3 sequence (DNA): TGTGCCAGCAGCTTAGCGCCTCAGACAGGCTCTGGAAACACCATATATTTT. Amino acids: CASSLAPQTGSGNTIYF. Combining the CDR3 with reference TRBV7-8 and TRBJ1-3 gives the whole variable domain GAGVSQSPRYKVAKRGQDVALRCDPISGHVSLFWYQQALGQGPEFLTYFQNEAQLDKSGLPSDRFFAERPEGSVSTLKIQRTQQEDSAVYLCASSLAPQTGSGNTIYFGEGSWLTVV.

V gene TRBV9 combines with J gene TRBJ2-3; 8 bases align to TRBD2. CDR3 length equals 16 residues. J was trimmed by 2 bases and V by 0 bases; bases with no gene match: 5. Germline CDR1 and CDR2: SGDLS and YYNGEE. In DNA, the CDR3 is TGTGCCAGCAGCGTAGCTAGCGGGCTCACCACAGATACGCAGTATTTT. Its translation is CASSVASGLTTDTQYF.

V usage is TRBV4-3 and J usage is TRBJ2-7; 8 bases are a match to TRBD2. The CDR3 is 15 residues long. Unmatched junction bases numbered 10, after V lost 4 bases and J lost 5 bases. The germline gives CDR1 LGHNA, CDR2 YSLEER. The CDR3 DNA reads TGCGCCAGCAGCCCTGCCGGGGGGGGCCAGAACGAGCAGTACTTC. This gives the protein CASSPAGGGQNEQYF.

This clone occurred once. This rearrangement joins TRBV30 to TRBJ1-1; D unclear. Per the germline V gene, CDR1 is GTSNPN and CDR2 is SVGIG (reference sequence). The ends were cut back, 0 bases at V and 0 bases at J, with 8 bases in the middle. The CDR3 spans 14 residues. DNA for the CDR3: TGTGCCTGGAGTGTCCCGGTAATGAACACTGAAGCTTTCTTT. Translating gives CAWSVPVMNTEAFF.

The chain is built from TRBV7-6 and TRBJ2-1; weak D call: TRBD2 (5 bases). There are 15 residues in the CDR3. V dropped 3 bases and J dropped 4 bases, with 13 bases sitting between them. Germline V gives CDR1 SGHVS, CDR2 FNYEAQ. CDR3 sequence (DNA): TGTGCCAGCAGCTTCACCCTAGCCTCTTACAATGAGCAGTTCTTC. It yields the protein CASSFTLASYNEQFF.

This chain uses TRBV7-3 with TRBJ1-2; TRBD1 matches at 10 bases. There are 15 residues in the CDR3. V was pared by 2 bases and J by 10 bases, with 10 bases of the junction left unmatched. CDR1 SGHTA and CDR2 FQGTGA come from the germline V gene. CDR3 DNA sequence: TGTGCCAGCAGCTTAGACTTTACCGGACAGGGGGACTACACCTTC. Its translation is CASSLDFTGQGDYTF.

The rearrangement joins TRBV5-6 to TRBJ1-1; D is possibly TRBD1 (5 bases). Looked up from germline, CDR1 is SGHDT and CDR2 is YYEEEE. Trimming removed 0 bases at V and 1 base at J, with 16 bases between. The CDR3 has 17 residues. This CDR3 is CASSLVGRVDGNTEAFF. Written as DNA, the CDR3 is TGTGCCAGCAGCTTGGTAGGCAGGGTAGATGGGAACACTGAAGCTTTCTTT.

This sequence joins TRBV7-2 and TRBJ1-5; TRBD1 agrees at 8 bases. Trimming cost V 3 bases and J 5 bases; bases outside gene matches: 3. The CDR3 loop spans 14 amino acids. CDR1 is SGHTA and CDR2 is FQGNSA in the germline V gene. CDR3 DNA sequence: TGTGCCAGCAGCTTCGGACAGGGCCATCAGCCCCAGCATTTT. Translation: CASSFGQGHQPQHF.

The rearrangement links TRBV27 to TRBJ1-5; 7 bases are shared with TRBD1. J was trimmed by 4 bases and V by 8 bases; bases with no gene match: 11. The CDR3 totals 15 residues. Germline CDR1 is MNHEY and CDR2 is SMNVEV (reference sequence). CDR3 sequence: CASGEGTEGNQPQHF. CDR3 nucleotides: TGTGCCAGCGGTGAGGGGACAGAAGGAAATCAGCCCCAGCATTTT.

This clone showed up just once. The CDR3 bases are TGTGCCACCAGCAGAGGTCGGGGAGCGAACACTGAAGCTTTCTTT. It encodes CATSRGRGANTEAFF. This chain uses TRBV15 with TRBJ1-1; D is uncertain. V lost 1 base to trimming and J lost 1 base, with 10 bases between them. The germline V gene encodes CDR1 LNHNV and CDR2 YYDKDF (reference sequence). The CDR3 is 15 residues long.

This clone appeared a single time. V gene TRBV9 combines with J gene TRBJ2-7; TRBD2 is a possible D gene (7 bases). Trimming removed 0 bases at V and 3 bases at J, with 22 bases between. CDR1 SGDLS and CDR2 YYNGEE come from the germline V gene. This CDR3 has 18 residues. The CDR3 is CASSVGDSVAGDNYEQYF. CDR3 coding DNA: TGTGCCAGCAGCGTAGGGGATAGTGTGGCGGGGGACAACTACGAGCAGTACTTC. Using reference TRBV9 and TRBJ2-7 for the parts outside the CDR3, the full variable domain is DSGVTQTPKHLITATGQRVTLRCSPRSGDLSVYWYQQSLDQGLQFLIQYYNGEERAKGNILERFSAQQFPDLHSELNLSSLELGDSALYFCASSVGDSVAGDNYEQYFGPGTRLTVT.

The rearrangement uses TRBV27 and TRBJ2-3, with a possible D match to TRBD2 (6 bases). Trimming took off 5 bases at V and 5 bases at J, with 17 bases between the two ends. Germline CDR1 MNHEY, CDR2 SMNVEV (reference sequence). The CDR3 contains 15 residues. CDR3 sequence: CASSTSRRGGDTQYF. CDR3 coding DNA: TGTGCCAGCAGTACCTCCCGGCGGGGTGGAGATACGCAGTATTTT.

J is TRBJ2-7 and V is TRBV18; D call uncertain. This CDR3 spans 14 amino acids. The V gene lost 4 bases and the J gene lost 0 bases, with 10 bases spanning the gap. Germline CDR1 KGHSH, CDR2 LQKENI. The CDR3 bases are TGTGCCAGCTCACAAAGCCCGAGCTCCTACGAGCAGTACTTC. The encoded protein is CASSQSPSSYEQYF. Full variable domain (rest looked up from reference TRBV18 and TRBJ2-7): NAGVMQNPRHLVRRRGQEARLRCSPMKGHSHVYWYRQLPEEGLKFMVYLQKENIIDESGMPKERFSAEFPKEGPSILRIQQVVRGDSAAYFCASSQSPSSYEQYFGPGTRLTVT.

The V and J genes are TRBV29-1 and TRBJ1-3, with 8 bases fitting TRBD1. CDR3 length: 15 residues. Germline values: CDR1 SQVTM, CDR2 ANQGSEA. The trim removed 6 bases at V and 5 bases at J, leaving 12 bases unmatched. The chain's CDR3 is CSVLVTGTGRNTIYF. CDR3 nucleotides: TGCAGCGTGTTAGTTACCGGGACAGGACGAAACACCATATATTTT.

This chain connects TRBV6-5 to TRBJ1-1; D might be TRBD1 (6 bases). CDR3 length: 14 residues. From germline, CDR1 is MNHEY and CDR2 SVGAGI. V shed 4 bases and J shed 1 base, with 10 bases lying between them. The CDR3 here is CASSSTTGNTEAFF. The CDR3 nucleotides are TGTGCCAGCAGTTCCACGACAGGGAACACTGAAGCTTTCTTT.